This T cell receptor (beta chain) was sequenced in a study of CD4 T cells in relation to SARS-CoV-2 and coronaviruses. TCRdb's table, derived via immunoSEQ multiplex PCR, lists solely in-frame clones and lacks some. The table shows just over 35,000 clones, with approximately 83% occurring only once. This clone was seen just once. The antigen is unknown. Germline V CDR1 and CDR2: LNHDA, SQIVND (reference sequence). Trimming removed 5 bases at V and 3 bases at J, with 8 bases between. The CDR3 extends over 13 amino acids. V gene TRBV19 combines with J gene TRBJ1-5; D remains ambiguous. The sequence came from an adult with COVID-19. Material for sequencing was naive CD4+ T cells from PBMCs, cultured in vitro. Subset here: naive CD4+ T cells isolated by negative enrichment. The CDR3: CASSFSFNQPQHF. The CDR3 DNA sequence: TGTGCCAGTAGTTTCAGTTTCAATCAGCCCCAGCATTTT. Full variable domain (missing parts from reference TRBV19 and TRBJ1-5): DGGITQSPKYLFRKEGQNVTLSCEQNLNHDAMYWYRQDPGQGLRLIYYSQIVNDFQKGDIAEGYSVSREKKESFPLTVTSAQKNPTAFYLCASSFSFNQPQHFGDGTRLSIL.